This T cell receptor (beta chain) derives from a study of CD8+ T cells in alopecia areata. Points from the study as a whole: Scalp samples also yield sequences from resident alphabeta T cells of normal skin.

About this clone: Its matching antigen is unknown.

The germline CDR1 and CDR2 sequences are LGHNA and YNFKEQ. The CDR3 is 12 amino acids. Trimming removed 5 bases from V and 4 bases from J, with 8 bases in between. cDNA reverse transcribed from extracted RNA served as the sequencing template. Profiled with immunoSEQ multiplex PCR; TCRdb holds only in-frame clones, not every one. The table lists more than 95,000 clones, approximately 47% of them singletons, with more than 9% in the top ten. The sequenced sample was NKG2D-low CD8+ T cells sorted from blood. The chain employs TRBV4-2 and TRBJ1-2; D perhaps matches TRBD1 (6 bases). This receptor was taken from a human donor with alopecia areata. CDR3 region: CASSEQGYGYTF. The CDR3 bases are TGTGCCAGCAGCGAACAGGGCTATGGCTACACCTTC.